Below, one T cell receptor (beta chain) is given with its context. This entry is derived from a study of technical replicates of blood from several donors. The germline CDR1 and CDR2 sequences are MNHEY and SVGAGI. The CDR3 covers 14 residues. V lost 6 bases to trimming and J lost 3 bases, with 12 bases between them. Data came from immunoSEQ multiplex PCR; TCRdb stores just in-frame clones and leaves some out. The sample has about 67,000 clones; roughly 98% are singletons. This clonotype originated in a human donor in good health. Sequencing input: T cells isolated from PBMCs. This chain links TRBV6-5 with TRBJ1-5; no definite D call. The CDR3 coding sequence is TGTGCCAGCAGAGCTCGTTACCTCAATCAGCCCCAGCATTTT. This encodes CASRARYLNQPQHF.